The TCR beta chain described here comes from a study of T-cell memory formation after mild COVID-19. This CDR3 is 14 amino acids long. Trimming pared 7 bases from V and 1 base from J, leaving 13 bases between. Germline V CDR1 and CDR2: SNHLY, FYNNEI. This clonotype has just a few counts. TCRdb re-analysed the 5' RACE reads in MiXCR, keeping a single row per CDR3 protein. The sample holds around 160,000 distinct CDR3 sequences, 11% seen once. The V and J genes are TRBV2 and TRBJ1-1; the D is unclear. What was sequenced was PBMCs or a T cell subset sorted from them (not recorded which). This sequence was found in a man younger than 35 who had mild COVID-19 (a few samples of this study predate the infection). Cell type and time point are not known. CDR3 DNA: TGTGCCAGCAACCCCGGTCAGCAGAACACTGAAGCTTTCTTT. Translated: CASNPGQQNTEAFF.